The source of this TCR beta chain is a study of blood T cell repertoires in COVID-19 (dated by TCRdb to the early 2020s). About the full investigation: Samples covering the acute and convalescent phases of COVID-19 were provided by collaborators in the United States, Italy and Spain. Deeply sampled blood TCRbeta repertoires from subjects exposed to, actively infected with, or recovered from COVID-19 were included in the dataset. The prospective study material was composed of cDNA or gDNA derived from T cells, B-cell-depleted T cells, or PBMCs. HLA class I and class II types, where available, came from metadata supplied by the sample provider rather than from assay-based typing. The sample metadata nearly always contained a de-identified subject ID, COVID-19 status, age in years and sex. The repertoires were released in a freely available public database meant as a resource for research on the immune response to SARS-CoV-2. Samples were obtained from the ongoing ImmuneRACE study (first 160 participants) and from 1,254 subjects provided by 6 global collaborators. What the authors observed across the whole study: How much clinical and demographic metadata was included differed by source and by participant, and the metadata was provided uncurated.

The immunoSEQ Assay, a bias-controlled multiplex PCR, was used to amplify TCRbeta CDR3 regions from genomic DNA. Concerning the study's data processing: Within the assay, amplification of reference gene primers was used to estimate how many nucleated cells each sample contained. Sequence reads were collapsed and filtered to measure the absolute abundance of every unique TCRbeta CDR3 rearrangement. For each sample, productive Simpson clonality was calculated as the square root of Simpson's diversity index across productive rearrangements. TCRdb took over this immuneACCESS table, retaining in-frame rearrangements with V and J assigned. Such tables are incomplete; in checked studies, under half of the missing clones stem from an unresolved V gene, and the remainder is unexplained. The V and J calls and clone size come from that table; D and trimming were worked out from the DNA. This sample has 85,000 to 110,000 clones in its table, and over 85% of those were observed once. The top ten constitute roughly 18% of the sample.

Collaborating institutions collected whole blood in K2EDTA tubes following their own protocols. For TCRbeta analysis, collaborators shipped samples in one of three forms: frozen whole blood, isolated PBMCs, or DNA extracted from either of those sample types. A note on this clone: Its antigen specificity is not known. No qualities accompany the bases; no much larger clone lies one base away.

Sequencing was performed on peripheral blood. This clonotype was sampled from a woman over 75 in a cohort sampled during active COVID-19.

Here the CDR3 is given as CASYSSSYNSPLHF. The nucleotide sequence is TGTGCCTCCTACTCGAGCTCCTATAATTCACCCCTCCACTTT. The V and J genes are TRBV6-5 and TRBJ1-6; no confident D gene assignment can be made. Measured from the cysteine to the phenylalanine, the CDR3 is 14 residues long. The DNA shown is the 42-base CDR3, in frame from base 1. A distance of 11 bases separates the germline ends of V and J, which lose 11 bases and 0 bases respectively. For CDR1 and CDR2, the germline V gene lists MNHEY and SVGAGI.